This T cell receptor (beta chain) was obtained from a study of cytomegalovirus exposure and HLA in healthy donors. The study, taken as a whole, reports: Some TCR beta chains (more than 150 of them) were listed as cytomegalovirus-associated.

CDR3 size: 15 residues. In germline, CDR1 is WNHNN, CDR2 SYGVQD (reference sequence). V was shortened by 9 bases and J by 0 bases, with 17 bases between the two germline ends. The data were produced by immunoSEQ multiplex PCR, yet TCRdb's version contains in-frame clones alone and is incomplete. This sample has fewer than 200,000 clones, with about 89% found just once. Turning to this clone: Its antigen remains unidentified.

These donors were members of the 120-subject validation cohort, a group separate from the roughly 670-subject first cohort. The rearrangement joins TRBV10-1 to TRBJ1-1; no reliable D call. The sequence was obtained from a man between 18 and 29 years old in good health and CMV-seropositive. The material sequenced was PBMCs. CDR3 DNA: TGCGCCAGTATAGCCCCAAGGAGAGTGAACACTGAAGCTTTCTTT. Amino acids: CASIAPRRVNTEAFF.